The source of this TCR beta chain is a study of Tregs in tolerant kidney transplant recipients. Some clones are missing from TCRdb's copy, which holds only in-frame ones; the method was immunoSEQ multiplex PCR. The sample has about 100,000 clones, around 91% seen once; the top ten hold just under 0.35%. Unstimulated Tregs (CD4+CD25+CD127-) and CD4+CD25- non-Tregs were sorted from PBMCs. The CDR3 sequence is 14 residues long. The V end was cut by 5 bases, the J end by 2 bases, with 12 bases between. Germline CDR1 KGHSH, CDR2 LQKENI. Points from the study as a whole: Validation in larger populations is needed because few patients were studied.

With regard to this clone: What it recognizes is unknown.

Sequences were derived from CD4+ T cells from blood, sampled before the transplant. The TCR originated in a human donor who received a combined kidney and bone marrow transplant. This sequence joins TRBV18 and TRBJ1-2; a weak D match, TRBD1 (5 bases). The CDR3 region is CASSSTSGNYGYTF. The CDR3 DNA sequence: TGTGCCAGCTCATCCACGTCAGGGAACTATGGCTACACCTTC.